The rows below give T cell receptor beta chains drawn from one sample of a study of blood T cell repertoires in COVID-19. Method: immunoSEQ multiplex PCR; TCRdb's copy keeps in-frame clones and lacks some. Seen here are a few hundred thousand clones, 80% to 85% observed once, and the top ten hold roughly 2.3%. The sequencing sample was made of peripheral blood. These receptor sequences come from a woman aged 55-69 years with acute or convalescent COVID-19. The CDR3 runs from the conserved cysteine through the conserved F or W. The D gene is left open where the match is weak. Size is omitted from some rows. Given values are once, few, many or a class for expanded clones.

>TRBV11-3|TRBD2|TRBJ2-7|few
CASSLVKRGGKYEQYF
TGTGCCAGCAGCTTAGTAAAGCGGGGGGGCAAATACGAGCAGTACTTC
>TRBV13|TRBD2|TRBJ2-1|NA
CASSLLRSGGAGEQFF
TGTGCCAGCAGCCTCCTCCGTAGCGGGGGGGCGGGTGAGCAGTTCTTC
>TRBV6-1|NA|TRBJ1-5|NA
CASSEIGAQHF
TGTGCCAGCAGTGAGATAGGGGCCCAGCATTTT
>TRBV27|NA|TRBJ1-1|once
CASSLSRNTEAFF
TGTGCCAGCAGCCTTTCCAGAAACACTGAAGCTTTCTTT
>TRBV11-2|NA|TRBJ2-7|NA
CASSLGGTSYEQYF
TGTGCCAGCAGCTTAGGGGGCACCTCCTACGAGCAGTACTTC
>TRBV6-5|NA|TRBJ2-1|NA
CASTKPQGLLGEQFF
TGTGCCAGCACCAAACCACAGGGTCTCCTAGGTGAGCAGTTCTTC
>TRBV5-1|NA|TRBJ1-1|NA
CATPTYFPEAFF
TGCGCCACCCCTACGTACTTCCCTGAAGCTTTCTTT
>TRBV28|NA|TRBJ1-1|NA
CASSAGGIQNTEAFF
TGTGCCAGCAGCGCCGGGGGGATCCAGAACACTGAAGCTTTCTTT
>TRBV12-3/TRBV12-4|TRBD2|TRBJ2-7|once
CASSLSGGYEQYF
TGTGCCAGCAGTTTATCGGGGGGCTACGAGCAGTACTTC
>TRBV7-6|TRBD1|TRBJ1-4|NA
CASSSGTGNNEKLFF
TGTGCCAGCAGCTCCGGGACAGGGAATAATGAAAAACTGTTTTTT
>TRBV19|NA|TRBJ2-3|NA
CASTSDRGGDTQYF
TGTGCCAGTACCTCAGACAGGGGAGGGGATACGCAGTATTTT
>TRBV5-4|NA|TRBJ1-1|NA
CASSWGGEAFF
TGTGCCAGCAGCTGGGGGGGTGAAGCTTTCTTT
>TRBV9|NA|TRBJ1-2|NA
CASSVGRGYNGYTF
TGTGCCAGCAGCGTAGGTCGGGGATATAATGGCTACACCTTC
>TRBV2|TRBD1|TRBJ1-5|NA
CASSQTLDRGSYSNNQPQHF
TGTGCCAGCAGTCAAACCTTGGACAGGGGGAGCTATTCTAACAATCAGCCCCAGCATTTT
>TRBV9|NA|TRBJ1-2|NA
CASSVDTGYGYTF
TGTGCCAGCAGCGTAGATACGGGGTATGGCTACACCTTC
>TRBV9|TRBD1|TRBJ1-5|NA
CASSAETGTGAYSNQPQHF
TGTGCCAGCAGCGCGGAAACCGGGACAGGGGCTTATAGCAATCAGCCCCAGCATTTT
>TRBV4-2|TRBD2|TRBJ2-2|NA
CASSQNPLAGGNTGELFF
TGTGCCAGCAGCCAAAATCCATTGGCGGGGGGAAACACCGGGGAGCTGTTTTTT
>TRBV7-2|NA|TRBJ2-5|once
CASSLGLGVETQYF
TGTGCCAGCAGCTTAGGTCTAGGGGTTGAGACCCAGTACTTC
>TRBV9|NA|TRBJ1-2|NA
CASSPSVISAYGYTF
TGTGCCAGCAGCCCGAGCGTGATCTCGGCCTATGGCTACACCTTC
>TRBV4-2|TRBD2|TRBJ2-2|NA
CASSQGTGGNTGELFF
TGTGCCAGCAGCCAAGGAACGGGGGGGAACACCGGGGAGCTGTTTTTT
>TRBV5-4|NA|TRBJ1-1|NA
CASSLEGFTEAFF
TGTGCCAGCAGCTTGGAGGGGTTTACTGAAGCTTTCTTT
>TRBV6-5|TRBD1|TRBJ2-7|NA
CASAGQGYEQYF
TGTGCCAGCGCGGGACAGGGCTACGAGCAGTACTTC
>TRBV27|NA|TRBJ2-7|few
CASSLPGAYEQYF
TGTGCCAGCAGTTTACCAGGGGCCTACGAGCAGTACTTC
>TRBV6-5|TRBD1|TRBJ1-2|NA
CASRFGTGRNYGYTF
TGTGCCAGCAGGTTCGGGACAGGGCGTAATTATGGCTACACCTTC
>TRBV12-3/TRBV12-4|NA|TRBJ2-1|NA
CASSFASYNEQFF
TGTGCCAGCAGTTTCGCCAGCTACAATGAGCAGTTCTTC
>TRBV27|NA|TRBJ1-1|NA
CASSFIVHSAGSGYTEAFF
TGTGCCAGCAGTTTCATTGTCCATTCCGCGGGGAGTGGATACACTGAAGCTTTCTTT
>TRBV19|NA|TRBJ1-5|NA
CASSFRRLDQPQHF
TGTGCCAGTAGTTTCCGACGACTTGATCAGCCCCAGCATTTT
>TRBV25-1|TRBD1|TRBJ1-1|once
CASSELGQTQAFF
TGTGCCAGCAGTGAATTGGGACAGACCCAAGCTTTCTTT
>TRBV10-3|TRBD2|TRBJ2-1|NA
CATGTSGPNEQFF
TGTGCCACCGGGACTAGCGGACCCAATGAGCAGTTCTTC
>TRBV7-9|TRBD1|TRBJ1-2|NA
CASSPQAGQVEGYTF
TGTGCCAGCAGCCCACAAGCTGGACAGGTCGAAGGCTACACCTTC
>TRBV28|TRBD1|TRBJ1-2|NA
CASSPTTRTGGILYGYTF
TGTGCCAGCAGCCCAACAACCAGGACAGGGGGGATCCTCTATGGCTACACCTTC
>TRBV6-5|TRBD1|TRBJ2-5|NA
CASSYQGAGETQYF
TGTGCCAGCAGTTATCAGGGGGCGGGGGAGACCCAGTACTTC
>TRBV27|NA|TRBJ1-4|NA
CASGYRGPNEKLFF
TGTGCCAGCGGGTATAGGGGTCCTAATGAAAAACTGTTTTTT
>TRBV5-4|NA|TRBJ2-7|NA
CASSGGWGPDEQYF
TGTGCCAGCAGCGGAGGTTGGGGTCCGGACGAGCAGTACTTC
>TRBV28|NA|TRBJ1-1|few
CASSLNGNTEAFF
TGTGCCAGCAGTTTGAACGGGAACACTGAAGCTTTCTTT
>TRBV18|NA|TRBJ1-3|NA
CASSPLQGASSGNTIYF
TGTGCCAGCTCACCACTTCAAGGGGCCAGCTCTGGAAACACCATATATTTT
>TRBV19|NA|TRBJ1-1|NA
CASSIQGTDTEAFF
TGTGCCAGTAGTATTCAGGGAACGGACACTGAAGCTTTCTTT
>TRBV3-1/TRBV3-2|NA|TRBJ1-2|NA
CASSPTGNYGYTF
TGTGCCAGCAGCCCGACAGGAAACTATGGCTACACCTTC
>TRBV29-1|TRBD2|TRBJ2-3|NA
CSVVLAGRTDTQYF
TGCAGCGTTGTCCTAGCGGGGCGCACAGATACGCAGTATTTT
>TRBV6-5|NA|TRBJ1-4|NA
CASSYSSRGNEKLFF
TGTGCCAGCAGTTACTCCAGTAGGGGGAATGAAAAACTGTTTTTT
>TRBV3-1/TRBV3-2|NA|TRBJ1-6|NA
CASSQPTGSSPLHF
TGTGCCAGCAGCCAACCCACAGGGTCCTCACCCCTCCACTTT
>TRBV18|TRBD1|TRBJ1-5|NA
CASSPSRTGWEPQHF
TGTGCCAGCTCACCGTCCCGGACAGGGTGGGAGCCCCAGCATTTT
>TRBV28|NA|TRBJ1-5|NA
CASRKVGRGDNQPQHF
TGTGCCAGCAGGAAAGTCGGCAGGGGTGACAATCAGCCCCAGCATTTT
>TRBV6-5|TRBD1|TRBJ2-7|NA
CASEPGQGYEQYF
TGTGCCAGCGAACCGGGACAGGGATACGAGCAGTACTTC
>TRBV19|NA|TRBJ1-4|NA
CASSFRGSNEKLFF
TGTGCCAGTAGCTTCAGGGGCTCAAATGAAAAACTGTTTTTT
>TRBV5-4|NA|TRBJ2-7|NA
CASSLHPLEEQYF
TGTGCCAGCAGCTTGCACCCCCTCGAGGAGCAGTACTTC